This entry describes one T cell receptor beta chain. Its antigen is still unknown. Trimming took 4 bases from V and 3 from J; bases not matched to a gene: 6. Germline CDR1 reads SEHNR; CDR2 reads FQNEAQ (reference sequence). The CDR3 extends over 15 amino acids. The time point: cycle 4 day 1 (C4D1), after 5 to 7 weeks of nivolumab. Every patient was affected by relapse after autologous stem cell transplantation, while exposure to brentuximab vedotin was not uniform. This sample was taken from a study of PD-1 blockade in classical Hodgkin lymphoma. Broader study findings: Repertoires differed for reasons still undefined, possibly disease activity or prior therapy. Nivolumab initiation under 1 year post-ASCT meant exclusion.

The method was immunoSEQ multiplex PCR; TCRdb's version includes in-frame clones alone and lacks a portion of them. The sample holds 40,000 to 65,000 clones; roughly 86% are singletons and the top ten take approximately 6.8%. The starting material was peripheral blood mononuclear cells (PBMCs), obtained before the fourth cycle of nivolumab. The chain combines TRBV7-9 with TRBJ2-7; TRBD2 matches at 10 bases. The receptor's source is a human donor with classical Hodgkin lymphoma. CDR3 protein: CASSSSSGSGYEQYF. The CDR3 DNA reads TGTGCCAGCAGCTCGTCTAGCGGGAGCGGCTACGAGCAGTACTTC.